This passage covers 16 T cell receptor beta chains from one sample sequenced in a study of blood T cell repertoires in COVID-19. The table came from immunoSEQ multiplex PCR; TCRdb's copy has only in-frame clones and leaves some out. Of tens of thousands of clones in the sample, about 91% were seen once. Specimen: peripheral blood. These receptors all stem from a woman in her sixties or seventies with active COVID-19.

There are a few counts of this clone. The V and J genes are TRBV7-8 and TRBJ1-6, with 9 bases fitting TRBD1. The CDR3 covers 14 residues. With V trimmed by 5 bases and J by 7 bases, 3 bases remained unmatched. In germline, CDR1 is SGHVS, CDR2 FQNEAQ. CDR3: CASSRDRANSPLHF. Written as DNA, the CDR3 is TGTGCCAGCAGCCGGGACAGGGCAAATTCACCCCTCCACTTT.

The chain recombines TRBV24-1 with TRBJ2-5, with 7 bases aligning to TRBD2. CDR1 and CDR2 from the germline V gene are KGHDR and SFDVKD. Trimming removed 7 bases from V and 1 base from J; junction bases left unmatched: 11. CDR3 length: 16 residues. The DNA of the CDR3 is TGTGCCACCAGGGATGGGGGGACGGGGGGCCAAGAGACCCAGTACTTC. It is translated as CATRDGGTGGQETQYF.

The J gene is TRBJ1-2, the V gene TRBV6-5; the D gene is possibly TRBD1 (6 bases). Germline lookup yields CDR1 MNHEY and CDR2 SVGAGI. The CDR3 is 14 amino acids. Between the trimmed V and J ends, which lost 4 bases and 8 bases, there was a span of 17 bases. The DNA of the CDR3 is TGTGCCAGCAGTTCTCTGGACAGAGCCAGCGGCTACACCTTC. Translating it yields CASSSLDRASGYTF.

The CDR3: CASSPGQGEKTQYF. The CDR3 DNA sequence: TGTGCCAGCAGTCCGGGACAGGGGGAAAAGACCCAGTACTTC. The chain carries TRBV28 and TRBJ2-5; TRBD1 matches at 11 bases. Germline V gene sequence: CDR1 MDHEN, CDR2 SYDVKM. The CDR3 covers 14 residues. Trimming removed 5 bases from V and 6 bases from J; junction bases left unmatched: 5. The full variable domain, its missing parts supplied by reference TRBV28 and TRBJ2-5, is DVKVTQSSRYLVKRTGEKVFLECVQDMDHENMFWYRQDPGLGLRLIYFSYDVKMKEKGDIPEGYSVSREKKERFSLILESASTNQTSMYLCASSPGQGEKTQYFGPGTRLLVL.

The chain recombines TRBV27 with TRBJ2-2; D is ambiguous. The V end was cut by 0 bases, the J end by 3 bases, with 2 bases between. Germline CDR1 and CDR2: MNHEY and SMNVEV (reference sequence). This CDR3 contains 13 residues. The DNA for the CDR3 is TGTGCCAGCAGTTTATCCTACACCGGGGAGCTGTTTTTT. Its protein product is CASSLSYTGELFF.

The chain couples TRBV9 to TRBJ1-3; weak D call: TRBD1 (6 bases). Germline CDR1 SGDLS, CDR2 YYNGEE. V dropped 1 base and J dropped 0 bases, with 14 bases sitting between them. This CDR3 has 17 residues. CDR3 nucleotide sequence: TGTGCCAGCAGCGTATCTCTAACAGGGTACTCTGGAAACACCATATATTTT. This sequence encodes CASSVSLTGYSGNTIYF.

This sequence joins TRBV4-1 and TRBJ2-1, with 16 positions matching TRBD2. CDR3 length: 16 amino acids. The ends lost 5 bases at V and 9 bases at J; junction bases unmatched: 7. CDR1 is MGHRA and CDR2 is YSYEKL in the germline V gene. CDR3: CASSNTGTSGRVEQFF. For the CDR3, the DNA is TGCGCCAGCAGCAACACCGGGACTAGCGGGAGGGTTGAGCAGTTCTTC.

This rearrangement joins TRBV7-9 to TRBJ2-1; TRBD2 matches 12 bases. The CDR3 is 17 amino acids. The V gene end was trimmed by 2 bases and the J gene end by 9 bases; junction bases not matched to a gene: 11. Per germline, CDR1 SEHNR and CDR2 FQNEAQ (reference sequence). The CDR3 protein is CASSLSTSGRPGSEQFF. The DNA for the CDR3 is TGTGCCAGCAGCTTAAGCACTAGCGGGAGGCCAGGGAGTGAGCAGTTCTTC.

Details on this clone: Other nucleotide sequences from this sample produce the same CDR3. The chain joins TRBV5-4 to TRBJ2-1; no definite D call. Trimming took off 4 bases at V and 4 bases at J, with 3 bases between the two ends. The CDR3 runs 11 residues. Germline V gene sequence: CDR1 SGHNT, CDR2 YYREEE (reference sequence). CDR3 region: CASSLYNEQFF. CDR3 bases: TGTGCCAGCAGCCTGTACAATGAGCAGTTCTTC.

This chain connects TRBV15 to TRBJ2-7; D possibly corresponds to TRBD2 (7 bases). Germline loops: CDR1 LNHNV, CDR2 YYDKDF (reference sequence). The CDR3 runs to 13 residues. The V end was cut by 0 bases, the J end by 9 bases, with 12 bases between. The CDR3 nucleotides are TGTGCCACCAGCAGAGATTGGGGAGGGGGGCAGTACTTC. Translation gives CATSRDWGGGQYF.

This CDR3 is CATSVGGSNQPQHF. For the CDR3, the DNA is TGTGCCACCAGTGTAGGGGGAAGCAATCAGCCCCAGCATTTT. This rearrangement joins TRBV24-1 to TRBJ1-5, with a tentative D call TRBD1 (6 bases). V was clipped by 5 bases and J by 1 base, with 8 bases between them. The germline CDR1 and CDR2 sequences are KGHDR and SFDVKD. This CDR3 region has 14 residues.

This clone was seen only once. The rearrangement joins TRBV5-4 to TRBJ1-1; D ambiguous. The V gene lost 5 bases and the J gene lost 3 bases, with 11 bases spanning the gap. The germline CDR1 and CDR2 sequences are SGHNT and YYREEE (reference sequence). CDR3 size: 13 residues. The CDR3 protein is CASRLSVDTEAFF. In nucleotides, the CDR3 is TGTGCCAGCAGACTGAGTGTCGACACTGAAGCTTTCTTT.

This clone was picked up a small number of times. The V gene is TRBV6-4, the J gene TRBJ1-2; 8 positions agree with TRBD1. Germline-derived CDR1 and CDR2 are MRHNA and SNTAGT. The CDR3 contains 13 residues. V lost 4 bases and J lost 4; bases outside the gene matches: 2. The CDR3 sequence: CASSGGQGYGYTF. DNA for the CDR3: TGTGCCAGCAGTGGAGGACAGGGCTATGGCTACACCTTC.

V is TRBV2 and J is TRBJ1-6, with 12 bases that match TRBD1. V was clipped by 4 bases and J by 5 bases; unmatched bases: 0. Per germline, CDR1 SNHLY and CDR2 FYNNEI. The CDR3 covers 15 residues. DNA of the CDR3: TGTGCCAGCAGTGGGGACAGGGGGCATAATTCACCCCTCCACTTT. Amino acids: CASSGDRGHNSPLHF.

The chain uses TRBV24-1 and TRBJ2-5, with D possibly being TRBD2 (6 bases). Germline V gene data show CDR1 as KGHDR and CDR2 as SFDVKD. The CDR3 extends over 15 amino acids. V was cut by 0 bases and J by 3 bases, with 10 bases left in between. CDR3 in DNA: TGTGCCACCAGTGATTTGCAGGGAGGCAAAGAGACCCAGTACTTC. Translation gives CATSDLQGGKETQYF.

This sequence joins TRBV18 and TRBJ2-3, with D unresolved. The CDR3 contains 16 residues. Germline V gene data show CDR1 as KGHSH and CDR2 as LQKENI. Trimming pared 3 bases from V and 0 bases from J, leaving 13 bases between. The CDR3 nucleotides read TGTGCCAGCTCACCCCTTTACCTCACTAGCACAGATACGCAGTATTTT. Residues: CASSPLYLTSTDTQYF. The full variable domain, its missing parts supplied by reference TRBV18 and TRBJ2-3, is NAGVMQNPRHLVRRRGQEARLRCSPMKGHSHVYWYRQLPEEGLKFMVYLQKENIIDESGMPKERFSAEFPKEGPSILRIQQVVRGDSAAYFCASSPLYLTSTDTQYFGPGTRLTVL.